This T cell receptor (beta chain) was recovered during a study of T cell responses to AZD1222 COVID-19 vaccine. The study, taken as a whole, reports: Researchers report vaccine-associated CD4 TCRs spanning spike, with dominance at 160-218 and 743-854. Most donors were white British, females outnumbered males, and clonal diversity was possibly underestimated. There were repertoire samples only from the period after the peak T cell response. Close to half of spike-specific TCRs reportedly recognize unmutated variant regions.

The junction had 0 bases not matched to a gene; V was cut back by 3 bases and J by 0 bases. The CDR3 runs 16 residues. CDR1 MGHRA and CDR2 YSYEKL come from the germline V gene. Details on this clone: Its antigen is as yet unknown.

Clones were sequenced by immunoSEQ multiplex PCR, and TCRdb holds only the in-frame ones, with some missing. The data contain more than 95,000 clones, roughly 91% of them seen just once; the ten biggest clones take up approximately 12%. This rearrangement joins TRBV4-1 to TRBJ2-3; TRBD2 agrees at 13 bases. The sample consisted of peripheral blood, taken on day 0 of MenACWY control vaccination. The sequence derives from an adult in good health. CDR3 amino acids: CASSQGLAGSTDTQYF. The CDR3 DNA is TGCGCCAGCAGCCAGGGACTAGCGGGAAGCACAGATACGCAGTATTTT.